The source of this T cell receptor beta chain is a study of post-analysis software for immune sequencing data. Overall study context: Patients had relapsing-remitting, secondary progressive or progressive-relapsing multiple sclerosis; some lacked subtype. Findings of the study overall: TRBV segments more frequent in patients than in controls numbered roughly 5 and included TRBV5-6, TRBV5-1 and TRBV20-1. Controls had significantly higher normalized Chao1 diversity than multiple sclerosis patients.

Notes on this clonotype: Its antigen is currently unknown.

Unique molecular identifiers had been added to the TCR beta cDNA libraries. About 500,000 cDNA molecules came from around 1 to 10 million T cells. TCRdb re-called the PCR reads through MiXCR, storing one row per CDR3 protein. The sample carries some 700,000 distinct CDR3 sequences, more than 50% recorded once. Germline trimming cut 5 bases from V and 5 bases from J; bases unmatched to any gene: 20. Germline loops: CDR1 DFQATT, CDR2 SNEGSKA (reference sequence). The CDR3 is made up of 17 amino acids. Sequencing input: blood. The rearrangement links TRBV20-1 to TRBJ2-7; TRBD2 aligns across 8 bases. This receptor was obtained from a girl aged 2 to 9 with multiple sclerosis. The CDR3 region is CSAFTGQYGRADDEQYF. In DNA form, the CDR3 reads TGCAGTGCTTTCACTGGACAGTACGGGAGGGCCGACGACGAGCAGTACTTC.